The 30 T cell receptor beta chains in this list originate from one sample, sequenced in a study of cytomegalovirus exposure and HLA in healthy donors. PCR was performed using 60 Vbeta and 13 Jbeta primers. Repertoires were generated with immunoSEQ multiplex PCR, while TCRdb's copy carries only in-frame clones and drops some. The sample consists of 90,000 to 150,000 clones, almost 85% of them appearing once. Sequenced sample: PBMCs. Receptors originate from a woman between 18 and 29 years old in good health and CMV-seronegative.

The chain carries TRBV27 and TRBJ1-5, with 8 bases lining up with TRBD1. This CDR3 region has 16 residues. The V and J ends lost 5 bases and 0 bases, in that order; junction bases with no gene match: 6. Per germline, CDR1 MNHEY and CDR2 SMNVEV (reference sequence). In DNA form, the CDR3 reads TGTGCCAGCAGTCCCTCGACAGGGGATAGCAATCAGCCCCAGCATTTT. It translates to CASSPSTGDSNQPQHF.

The rearrangement uses TRBV10-3 and TRBJ2-1, with 13 positions matching TRBD2. The CDR3 extends over 18 amino acids. V lost 8 bases to trimming and J lost 0 bases; unmatched junction nucleotides: 10. In germline, CDR1 is ENHRY, CDR2 SYGVKD. The CDR3 region has the DNA TGTGCCATCGGGGCCGGACTAGCGGGGGATAGCTCCTACAATGAGCAGTTCTTC. Encoded protein: CAIGAGLAGDSSYNEQFF.

The rearrangement uses TRBV6-5 and TRBJ2-5; no definite D call. The length of the CDR3 is 14 residues. Germline V gene sequence: CDR1 MNHEY, CDR2 SVGAGI. Trimming took 0 bases from V and 1 from J, leaving 6 bases between them. CDR3 bases: TGTGCCAGCAGTTACTCGAGACTCCAAGAGACCCAGTACTTC. Translation gives CASSYSRLQETQYF.

The chain uses TRBV25-1 and TRBJ2-6; 9 bases line up with TRBD1. The CDR3 consists of 15 residues. Trimming cost V 10 bases and J 0 bases; bases outside gene matches: 4. Germline CDR1 and CDR2: MGHDK and SYGVNS. The CDR3 loop is CAIPQGASGANVLTF. The CDR3 DNA is TGTGCCATTCCACAGGGGGCCTCTGGGGCCAACGTCCTGACTTTC.

The rearrangement links TRBV6-6 to TRBJ1-5; no reliable D call. Germline V gene data show CDR1 as MNHNY and CDR2 as SVGAGI (reference sequence). CDR3 length: 14 amino acids. Deletions cut 8 bases from V and 0 bases from J, with 11 bases between. CDR3 loop: CASFSTNSNQPQHF. The CDR3 DNA sequence: TGTGCCAGCTTCTCTACCAATAGCAATCAGCCCCAGCATTTT.

This clone was observed once. Mismatch with germline at one junction end may stem from a read error. V gene TRBV5-6 combines with J gene TRBJ1-5; D is perhaps TRBD1 (6 bases). The CDR3 runs to 15 residues. The germline CDR1 and CDR2 sequences are SGHDT and YYEEEE. The CDR3 nucleotides read TGTGCCAGCAGCTTTCAGGGGAGCCTCAATCAGCGCCAGCATTTT. As protein: CASSFQGSLNQRQHF.

V gene TRBV5-8 combines with J gene TRBJ2-5, with TRBD2 matching 7 bases. This CDR3 contains 15 residues. With V trimmed by 0 bases and J by 7 bases, 9 bases remained unmatched. Germline assignment: CDR1 SGHTS and CDR2 YDEGEE. The CDR3 reads CASSLGLAARGTQYF. DNA for the CDR3: TGTGCCAGCAGCTTGGGACTAGCAGCCAGAGGGACCCAGTACTTC.

This rearrangement joins TRBV19 to TRBJ1-1; D unresolved. Between the trimmed V and J ends, which lost 6 bases and 0 bases, there was a span of 14 bases. Germline V lookup: CDR1 LNHDA, CDR2 SQIVND (reference sequence). The CDR3 totals 15 residues. The CDR3 here is CASSVGSGLNTEAFF. Written as DNA, the CDR3 is TGTGCCAGTAGCGTAGGTTCAGGTTTGAACACTGAAGCTTTCTTT.

The chain uses TRBV6-5 and TRBJ2-7, with 7 bases matching TRBD2. CDR1 and CDR2 from the germline V gene are MNHEY and SVGAGI. The V gene end was trimmed by 8 bases and the J gene end by 7 bases; junction bases not matched to a gene: 11. The CDR3 has 13 amino acids. For the CDR3, the DNA is TGTGCCAGCGCATATCTTGGGGGGGAGGAGCAGTACTTC. Translation gives CASAYLGGEEQYF.

V usage is TRBV10-3 and J usage is TRBJ2-1; D gene ambiguous. Germline V gene data show CDR1 as ENHRY and CDR2 as SYGVKD. This CDR3 comprises 15 residues. V gave up 10 bases and J gave up 1 base, with 17 bases separating them. CDR3 sequence reads: CATQIDSSSYNEQFF. CDR3 in DNA: TGTGCCACCCAAATAGACTCCAGTTCCTACAATGAGCAGTTCTTC.

The chain has TRBV20-1 and TRBJ2-3; D call uncertain. The V gene's germline CDR1 is DFQATT and CDR2 SNEGSKA (reference sequence). The CDR3 extends over 9 amino acids. This CDR3 reads CRPGDTQYF. The CDR3 nucleotides read TGCAGGCCGGGTGATACGCAGTATTTT.

The rearrangement links TRBV5-5 to TRBJ1-2, with D unresolved. Germline values: CDR1 SGHKS, CDR2 YYEKEE (reference sequence). The CDR3 extends over 14 amino acids. V was trimmed by 1 base and J by 2 bases, leaving 9 bases between them. In DNA, the CDR3 is TGTGCCAGCAGCTTGTCGGGGTCAAACTATGGCTACACCTTC. This gives the protein CASSLSGSNYGYTF.

J is TRBJ2-3 and V is TRBV11-1; 10 bases fit TRBD2. Germline V gives CDR1 SGHAT, CDR2 FQDESV (reference sequence). Unmatched junction bases numbered 7, after V lost 1 base and J lost 0 bases. This CDR3 has 18 residues. The CDR3 reads CASSLGAGGPVSTDTQYF. As DNA, the CDR3 is TGTGCCAGCAGCTTAGGAGCGGGGGGGCCCGTGAGCACAGATACGCAGTATTTT.

The rearrangement uses TRBV27 and TRBJ1-5, with a tentative D call TRBD1 (5 bases). V lost 2 bases, J lost 7 bases, and 18 bases lay in between. The CDR3 is 16 residues long. Germline CDR1 and CDR2: MNHEY and SMNVEV (reference sequence). CDR3 coding DNA: TGTGCCAGCAGTTTAGTGGGGCAGGGTCTCAACCAGCCCCAGCATTTT. As protein: CASSLVGQGLNQPQHF.

This clone was counted only a few times. The chain carries TRBV6-5 and TRBJ1-5; the D is unclear. CDR1 is MNHEY, CDR2 SVGAGI, per germline. CDR3 length: 13 residues. Between the trimmed V and J ends, which lost 6 bases and 6 bases, there was a span of 12 bases. The CDR3 spells CASSPSLSQPQHF. DNA of the CDR3: TGTGCCAGCAGCCCATCCCTATCTCAGCCCCAGCATTTT.

The chain employs TRBV14 and TRBJ1-2; 7 nucleotides align to TRBD1. Germline V gene data show CDR1 as SGHDN and CDR2 as FVKESK. Germline trimming cut 6 bases from V and 4 bases from J; bases unmatched to any gene: 14. The CDR3 covers 16 residues. CDR3 region: CASSPFTRGGGYGYTF. CDR3 bases: TGTGCCAGCAGTCCCTTTACCCGAGGGGGCGGCTATGGCTACACCTTC.

CDR3: CASSPPPGGTEAFF. The CDR3 DNA sequence: TGTGCCAGCAGCCCCCCCCCTGGAGGGACTGAAGCTTTCTTT. The gene calls are TRBV7-9 and TRBJ1-1; D remains unclear. Germline V CDR1 and CDR2: SEHNR, FQNEAQ (reference sequence). V lost 5 bases to trimming and J lost 5 bases, with 15 bases between them. This CDR3 region has 14 residues.

This sequence joins TRBV2 and TRBJ2-1; 7 bases are a match to TRBD2. The CDR3 is made up of 14 amino acids. The germline V gene encodes CDR1 SNHLY and CDR2 FYNNEI. With V trimmed by 9 bases and J by 9 bases, 14 bases remained unmatched. The CDR3 reads CAREAGADLGEQFF. The DNA of the CDR3 is TGTGCCAGAGAGGCGGGAGCAGATTTGGGTGAGCAGTTCTTC.

This clone has just a few counts. This chain's CDR3 is CAISKEQGVSNQPQHF. The CDR3 DNA follows: TGTGCCATCAGTAAAGAACAGGGCGTAAGCAATCAGCCCCAGCATTTT. The J gene is TRBJ1-5, the V gene TRBV10-3, with D possibly being TRBD1 (6 bases). V was cut by 5 bases and J by 1 base, with 15 bases left in between. In germline, CDR1 is ENHRY, CDR2 SYGVKD. This CDR3 is built from 16 residues.

The CDR3 is CATQGLADYNEQFF. The CDR3 DNA reads TGTGCCACCCAGGGACTAGCTGATTACAATGAGCAGTTCTTC. The chain couples TRBV6-1 to TRBJ2-1, with 9 bases fitting TRBD2. V shed 10 bases, J shed 4 bases, and the junction held 8 bases outside the gene matches. In germline, CDR1 is MNHNS, CDR2 SASEGT. The CDR3 has 14 residues.

The chain has TRBV27 and TRBJ2-2, with TRBD1 matching 7 bases. V gave up 6 bases and J gave up 2 bases; unmatched junction bases: 9. Germline values: CDR1 MNHEY, CDR2 SMNVEV (reference sequence). This CDR3 comprises 16 residues. DNA for the CDR3: TGTGCCAGCAGAGCCCGGGACAGACCCAACACCGGGGAGCTGTTTTTT. It is translated as CASRARDRPNTGELFF.

The chain has TRBV5-8 and TRBJ1-1; possibly TRBD1 for D (5 bases). The CDR3 extends over 13 amino acids. V was cut by 4 bases and J by 5 bases, with 12 bases left in between. In germline, CDR1 is SGHTS, CDR2 YDEGEE. The CDR3 DNA is TGTGCCAGCAGCAACAGGCGAGATACTGAAGCTTTCTTT. It encodes CASSNRRDTEAFF.

The chain is built from TRBV5-5 and TRBJ2-7, with 7 positions matching TRBD1. The CDR3 sequence is 14 residues long. With 2 bases clipped from V and 2 bases from J, the junction kept 4 bases outside the gene matches. Germline V gene sequence: CDR1 SGHKS, CDR2 YYEKEE (reference sequence). As DNA, the CDR3 is TGTGCCAGCAGCTTAGACAGGGCCACCTACGAGCAGTACTTC. It specifies CASSLDRATYEQYF.

CDR3 sequence reads: CASSLGQSLAEQYF. The CDR3, as DNA: TGTGCCAGCAGCTTGGGACAGTCCCTTGCCGAGCAGTACTTC. This sequence joins TRBV5-5 and TRBJ2-7; a possible D gene is TRBD1 (5 bases). Germline V gives CDR1 SGHKS, CDR2 YYEKEE (reference sequence). The CDR3 loop spans 14 amino acids. With 0 bases removed from V and 6 bases from J, the gap between germline ends came to 13 bases.

In this sample, this clone turned up once. The rearrangement links TRBV11-2 to TRBJ2-1; D gene uncertain. Deletions cut 5 bases from V and 0 bases from J, with 8 bases between. This CDR3 has 14 residues. The germline V gene has CDR1 SGHAT and CDR2 FQNNGV. This CDR3 is CASSTSGSYNEQFF. In DNA form, the CDR3 reads TGTGCCAGCAGCACCTCGGGCTCCTACAATGAGCAGTTCTTC.

The chain is built from TRBV9 and TRBJ2-5; D may be TRBD1 (5 bases). The germline V gene has CDR1 SGDLS and CDR2 YYNGEE. CDR3 size: 14 residues. With 2 bases removed from V and 3 bases from J, the gap between germline ends came to 11 bases. CDR3 DNA: TGTGCCAGCAGCGTTACAGGAATCAAAGAGACCCAGTACTTC. Amino acid sequence: CASSVTGIKETQYF.

The chain employs TRBV9 and TRBJ1-5, with no clear D. This CDR3 region has 13 residues. Trimming pared 0 bases from V and 6 bases from J, leaving 7 bases between. Germline V gene lookup returns CDR1 SGDLS and CDR2 YYNGEE. The CDR3 DNA reads TGTGCCAGCAGCGTAGGAGAGGGTCAGCCCCAGCATTTT. It translates to CASSVGEGQPQHF. The full variable domain, completed using reference TRBV9 and TRBJ1-5, is DSGVTQTPKHLITATGQRVTLRCSPRSGDLSVYWYQQSLDQGLQFLIQYYNGEERAKGNILERFSAQQFPDLHSELNLSSLELGDSALYFCASSVGEGQPQHFGDGTRLSIL.

This sequence joins TRBV27 and TRBJ1-2, with a weak D call TRBD1 (5 bases). The CDR3 has 13 residues. Germline V gene lookup returns CDR1 MNHEY and CDR2 SMNVEV (reference sequence). The germline V and J ends were trimmed by 5 bases and 8 bases, with 15 bases remaining between them. In DNA form, the CDR3 reads TGTGCCAGCAGTCCATTGACAGTCGGGGGCTACACCTTC. This codes for CASSPLTVGGYTF.

V usage is TRBV5-1 and J usage is TRBJ2-1, with D perhaps matching TRBD2 (7 bases). The CDR3 runs 16 residues. Germline values: CDR1 SGHRS, CDR2 YFSETQ. Trimming stripped 4 bases from V and 5 bases from J, with 19 bases between. DNA for the CDR3: TGCGCCAGCAGCGCCAACTCGGGGGGCGGACACAATGAGCAGTTCTTC. Encoded protein: CASSANSGGGHNEQFF.

This clone was found once. This chain connects TRBV4-1 to TRBJ2-5; D may be TRBD2 (5 bases). Trimming pared 3 bases from V and 4 bases from J, leaving 18 bases between. Germline V CDR1 and CDR2: MGHRA, YSYEKL. CDR3 length: 16 residues. CDR3: CASSQSGINAPETQYF. CDR3 DNA: TGCGCCAGCAGCCAGTCCGGGATTAACGCCCCAGAGACCCAGTACTTC.